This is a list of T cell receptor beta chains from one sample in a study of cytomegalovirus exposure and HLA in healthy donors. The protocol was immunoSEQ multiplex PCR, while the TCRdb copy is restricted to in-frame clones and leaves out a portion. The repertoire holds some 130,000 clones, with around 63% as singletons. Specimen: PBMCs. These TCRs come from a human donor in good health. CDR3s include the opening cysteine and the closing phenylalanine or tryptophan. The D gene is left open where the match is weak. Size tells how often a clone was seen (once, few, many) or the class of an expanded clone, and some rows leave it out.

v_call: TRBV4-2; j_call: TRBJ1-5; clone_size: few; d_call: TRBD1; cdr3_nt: TGTGCCAGCAGCCAAGAGGGGGCAGGGACAGGGGCTTCAAATCAGCCCCAGCATTTT; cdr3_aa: CASSQEGAGTGASNQPQHF
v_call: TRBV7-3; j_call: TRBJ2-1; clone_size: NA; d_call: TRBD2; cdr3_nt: TGTGCCAGCAGCCCGGGGGGCGGGAGGAATAATGAGCAGTTCTTC; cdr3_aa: CASSPGGGRNNEQFF
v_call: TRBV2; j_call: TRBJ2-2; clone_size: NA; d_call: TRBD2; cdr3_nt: TGTGCCAGCAGTGGTATGTGGGGAGGGCTAAACACCGGGGAGCTGTTTTTT; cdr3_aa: CASSGMWGGLNTGELFF
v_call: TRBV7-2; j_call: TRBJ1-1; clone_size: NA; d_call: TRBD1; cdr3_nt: TGTGCCAGCAGCCCTAACCGGGACAGAGCCACTGAAGCTTTCTTT; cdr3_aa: CASSPNRDRATEAFF
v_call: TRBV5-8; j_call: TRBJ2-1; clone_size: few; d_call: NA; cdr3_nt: TGTGCCAGCAGCTTGAGGGACAAGGACAATGAGCAGTTCTTC; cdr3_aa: CASSLRDKDNEQFF
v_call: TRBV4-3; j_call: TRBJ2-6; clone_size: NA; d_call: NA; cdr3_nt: TGCGCCAGCAGCCAAGAAAGCGTCGGATCTGGGGCCAACGTCCTGACTTTC; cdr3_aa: CASSQESVGSGANVLTF
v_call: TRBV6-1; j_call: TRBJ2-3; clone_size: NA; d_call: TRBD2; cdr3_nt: TGTGCCAGCAGTGAATCGGGACTAGCCCCTGGGGATACGCAGTATTTT; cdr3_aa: CASSESGLAPGDTQYF
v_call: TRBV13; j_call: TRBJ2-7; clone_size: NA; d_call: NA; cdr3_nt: TGTGCCAGCAGCTTACGGGGAGGGACACCTACTAGGAGCTCCTACGAGCAGTACTTC; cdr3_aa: CASSLRGGTPTRSSYEQYF
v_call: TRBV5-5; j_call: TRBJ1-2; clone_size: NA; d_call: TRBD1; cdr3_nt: TGTGCCAGCACAGGGGGCAACTATGGCTACACCTTC; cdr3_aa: CASTGGNYGYTF
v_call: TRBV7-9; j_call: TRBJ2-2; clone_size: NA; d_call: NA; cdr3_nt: TGTGCCAGCAGCTTAGGCCAGGGTTTCACCGGGGAGCTGTTTTTT; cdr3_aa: CASSLGQGFTGELFF
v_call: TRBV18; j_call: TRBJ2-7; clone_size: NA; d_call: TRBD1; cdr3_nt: TGTGCCAGCTCACAACAGGGGTCCGAGCAGTACTTC; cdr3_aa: CASSQQGSEQYF
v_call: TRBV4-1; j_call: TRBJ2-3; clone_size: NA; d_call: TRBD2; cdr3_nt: TGCGCCAGCAGCCCCCTAGCGGATGGGGCAGATACGCAGTATTTT; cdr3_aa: CASSPLADGADTQYF
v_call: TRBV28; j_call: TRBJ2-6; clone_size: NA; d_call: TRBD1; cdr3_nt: TGTGCCAGCAGTTTGGGGGGACAGGGGTCTGCTGGGGCCAACGTCCTGACTTTC; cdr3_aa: CASSLGGQGSAGANVLTF
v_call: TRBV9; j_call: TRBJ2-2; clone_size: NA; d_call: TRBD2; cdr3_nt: TGTGCCAGCAGCATACTGGGCCTAGCGGGCACCGGGGAGCTGTTTTTT; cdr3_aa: CASSILGLAGTGELFF
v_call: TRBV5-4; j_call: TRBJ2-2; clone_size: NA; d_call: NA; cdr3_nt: TGTGCCAGCAGCTTGATACAGGGGAACACCGGGGAGCTGTTTTTT; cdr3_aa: CASSLIQGNTGELFF
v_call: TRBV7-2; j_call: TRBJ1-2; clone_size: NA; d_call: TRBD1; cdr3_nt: TGTGCCAGCAGCTTTGGCCAGGGGGCAGGAGGCTACACCTTC; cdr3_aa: CASSFGQGAGGYTF
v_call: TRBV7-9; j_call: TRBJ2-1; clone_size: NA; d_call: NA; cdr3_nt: TGTGCCAGCAGCTTAAGTGGGGCGGATGAGCAGTTCTTC; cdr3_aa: CASSLSGADEQFF
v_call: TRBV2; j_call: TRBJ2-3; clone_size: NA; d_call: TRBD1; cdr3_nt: TGTGCCAGCAGTGAAAGAGGGGGCGGGGATACGCAGTATTTT; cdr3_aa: CASSERGGGDTQYF
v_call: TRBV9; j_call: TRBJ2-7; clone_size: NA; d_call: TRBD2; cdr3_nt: TGCGCCAGCAGCGTAGGACTAGCGGAGACCTACGAGCAGTACTTC; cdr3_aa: CASSVGLAETYEQYF
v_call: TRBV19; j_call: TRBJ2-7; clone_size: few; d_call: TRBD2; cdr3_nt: TGTGCCAGTAGTCCTAGCGGGAGCCTCCACCACGAGCAGTACTTC; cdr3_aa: CASSPSGSLHHEQYF
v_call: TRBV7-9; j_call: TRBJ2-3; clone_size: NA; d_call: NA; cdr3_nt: TGTGCCAGCAGCTCCGCGAGGATGACAGATACGCAGTATTTT; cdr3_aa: CASSSARMTDTQYF
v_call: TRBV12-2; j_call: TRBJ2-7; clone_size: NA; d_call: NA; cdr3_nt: TGTGCAAGTCGCCCAGGGGAGGGGTGGGAGCAGTACTTC; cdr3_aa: CASRPGEGWEQYF